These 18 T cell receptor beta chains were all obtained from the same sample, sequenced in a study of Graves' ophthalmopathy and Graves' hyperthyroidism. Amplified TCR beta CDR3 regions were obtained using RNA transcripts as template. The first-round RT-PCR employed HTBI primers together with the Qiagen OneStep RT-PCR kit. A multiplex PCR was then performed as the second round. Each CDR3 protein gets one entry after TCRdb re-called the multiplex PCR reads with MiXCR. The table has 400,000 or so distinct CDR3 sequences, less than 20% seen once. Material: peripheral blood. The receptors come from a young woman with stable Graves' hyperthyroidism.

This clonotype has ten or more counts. The CDR3 nucleotides are TGTGCCAGCAGCTTAGACACTATTGCCACTGAAGCTTTCTTT. Amino acids: CASSLDTIATEAFF. V gene TRBV7-2 combines with J gene TRBJ1-1; no firm D call. CDR1 is SGHTA, CDR2 FQGNSA, per germline. This CDR3 is built from 14 residues. V shed 1 base and J shed 4 bases, with 10 bases lying between them.

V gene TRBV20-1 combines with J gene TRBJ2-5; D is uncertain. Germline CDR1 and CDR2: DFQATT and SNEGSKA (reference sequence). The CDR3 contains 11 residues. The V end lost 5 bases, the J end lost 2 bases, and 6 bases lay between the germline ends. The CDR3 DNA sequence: TGCAGTGCTCCGGGTCAAGAGACCCAGTACTTC. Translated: CSAPGQETQYF.

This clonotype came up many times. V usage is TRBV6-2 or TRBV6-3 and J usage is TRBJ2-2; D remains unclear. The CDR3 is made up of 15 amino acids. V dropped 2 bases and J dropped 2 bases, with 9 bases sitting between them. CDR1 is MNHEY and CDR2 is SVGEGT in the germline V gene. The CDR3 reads CASSYIQFNTGELFF. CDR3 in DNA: TGTGCCAGCAGTTACATACAGTTTAACACCGGGGAGCTGTTTTTT.

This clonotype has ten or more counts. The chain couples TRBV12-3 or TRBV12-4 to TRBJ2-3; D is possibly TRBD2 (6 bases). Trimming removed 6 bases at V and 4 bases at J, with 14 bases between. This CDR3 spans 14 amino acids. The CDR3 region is CASRQRTGADTQYF. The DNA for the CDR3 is TGTGCCAGCAGGCAAAGAACGGGAGCAGATACGCAGTATTTT.

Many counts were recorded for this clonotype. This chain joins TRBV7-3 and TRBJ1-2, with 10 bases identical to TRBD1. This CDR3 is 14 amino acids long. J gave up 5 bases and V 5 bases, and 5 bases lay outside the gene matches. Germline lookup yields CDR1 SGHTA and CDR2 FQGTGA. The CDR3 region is CASSKRGQGYGYTF. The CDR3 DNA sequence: TGTGCCAGCAGCAAAAGGGGACAGGGGTATGGCTACACCTTC. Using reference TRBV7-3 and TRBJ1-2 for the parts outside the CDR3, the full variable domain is GAGVSQTPSNKVTEKGKYVELRCDPISGHTALYWYRQSLGQGPEFLIYFQGTGAADDSGLPNDRFFAVRPEGSVSTLKIQRTERGDSAVYLCASSKRGQGYGYTFGSGTRLTVV.

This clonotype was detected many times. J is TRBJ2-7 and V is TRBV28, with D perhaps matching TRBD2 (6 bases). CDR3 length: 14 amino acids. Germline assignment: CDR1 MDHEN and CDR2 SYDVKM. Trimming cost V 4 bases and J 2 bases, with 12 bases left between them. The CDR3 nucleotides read TGTGCCAGCAGTTCTAGCGTGGGCACCTACGAGCAGTACTTC. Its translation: CASSSSVGTYEQYF.

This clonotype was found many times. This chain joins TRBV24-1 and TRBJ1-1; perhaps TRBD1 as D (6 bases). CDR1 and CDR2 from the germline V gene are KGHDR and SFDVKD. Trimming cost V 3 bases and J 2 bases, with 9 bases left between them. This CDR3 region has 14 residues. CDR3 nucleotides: TGTGCCACCAGTGATGGTGGGGGCAACACTGAAGCTTTCTTT. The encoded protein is CATSDGGGNTEAFF.

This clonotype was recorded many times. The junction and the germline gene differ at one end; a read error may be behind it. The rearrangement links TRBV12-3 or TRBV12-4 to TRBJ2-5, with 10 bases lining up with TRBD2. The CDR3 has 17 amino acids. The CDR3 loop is CASSLFGASGGQESQYF. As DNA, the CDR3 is TGTGCCAGCAGTTTATTTGGGGCTAGCGGGGGCCAAGAGTCCCAGTACTTC.

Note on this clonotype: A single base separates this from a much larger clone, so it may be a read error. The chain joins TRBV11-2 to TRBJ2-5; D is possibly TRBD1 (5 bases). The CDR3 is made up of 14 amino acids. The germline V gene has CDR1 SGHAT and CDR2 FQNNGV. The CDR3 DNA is TGTGCCAGCAGCCCACAGGTGGCGGTGGAGACCAAGTACTTC. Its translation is CASSPQVAVETKYF.

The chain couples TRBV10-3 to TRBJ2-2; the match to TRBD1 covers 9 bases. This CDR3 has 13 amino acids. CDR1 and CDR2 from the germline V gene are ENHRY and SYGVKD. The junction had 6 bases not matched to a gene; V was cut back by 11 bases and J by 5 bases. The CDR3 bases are TGTGCCCCAGGGACAGGGAAGACCGGGGAGCTGTTTTTT. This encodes CAPGTGKTGELFF.

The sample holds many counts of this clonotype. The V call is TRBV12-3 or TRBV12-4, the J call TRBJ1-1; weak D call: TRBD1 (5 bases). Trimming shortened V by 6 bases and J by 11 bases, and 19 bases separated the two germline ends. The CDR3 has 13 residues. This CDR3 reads CASSSGVPRKAFF. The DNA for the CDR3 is TGTGCCAGCAGCTCGGGGGTGCCAAGGAAGGCTTTCTTT.

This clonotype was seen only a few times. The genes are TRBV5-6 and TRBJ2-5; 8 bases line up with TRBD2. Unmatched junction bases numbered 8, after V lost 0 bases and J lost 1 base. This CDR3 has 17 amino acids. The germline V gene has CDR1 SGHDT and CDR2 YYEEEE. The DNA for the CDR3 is TGTGCCAGCAGCTTGGCCGGGCTAGCGGGCTTCCAAGAGACCCAGTACTTC. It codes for CASSLAGLAGFQETQYF.

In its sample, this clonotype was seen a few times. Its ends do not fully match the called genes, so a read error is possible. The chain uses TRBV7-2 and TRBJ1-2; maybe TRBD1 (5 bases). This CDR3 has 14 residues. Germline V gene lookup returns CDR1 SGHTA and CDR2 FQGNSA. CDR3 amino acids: CASSVAGTPKGYTF. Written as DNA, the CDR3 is TGTGCCAGCAGCGTAGCAGGGACCCCGAAGGGCTACACCTTC.

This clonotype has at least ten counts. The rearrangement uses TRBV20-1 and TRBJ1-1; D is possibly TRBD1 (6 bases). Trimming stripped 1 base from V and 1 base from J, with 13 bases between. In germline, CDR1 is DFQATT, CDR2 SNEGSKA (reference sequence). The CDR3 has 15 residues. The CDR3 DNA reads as TGCAGTGCTAGAGGTCGCAGGGGACAGAACACTGAAGCTTTCTTT. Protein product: CSARGRRGQNTEAFF.

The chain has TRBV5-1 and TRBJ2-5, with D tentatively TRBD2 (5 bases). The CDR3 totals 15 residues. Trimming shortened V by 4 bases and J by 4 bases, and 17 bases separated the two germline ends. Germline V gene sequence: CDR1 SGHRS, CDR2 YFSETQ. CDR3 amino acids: CASSATGVPAETQYF. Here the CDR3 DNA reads TGCGCCAGCAGCGCCACCGGGGTGCCGGCAGAGACCCAGTACTTC.

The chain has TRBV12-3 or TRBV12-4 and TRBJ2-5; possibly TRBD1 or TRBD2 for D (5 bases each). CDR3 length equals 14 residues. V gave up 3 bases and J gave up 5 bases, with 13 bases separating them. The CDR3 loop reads CASSFRWDGETQYF. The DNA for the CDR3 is TGTGCCAGCAGTTTTCGGTGGGACGGGGAGACCCAGTACTTC.

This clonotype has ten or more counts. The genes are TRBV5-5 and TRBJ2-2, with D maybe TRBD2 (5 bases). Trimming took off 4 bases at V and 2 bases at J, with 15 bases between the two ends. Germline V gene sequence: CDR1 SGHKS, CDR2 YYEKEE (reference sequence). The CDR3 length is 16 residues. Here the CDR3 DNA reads TGTGCCAGCAGCGTAATACCGGGAACCAACACCGGGGAGCTGTTTTTT. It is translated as CASSVIPGTNTGELFF.

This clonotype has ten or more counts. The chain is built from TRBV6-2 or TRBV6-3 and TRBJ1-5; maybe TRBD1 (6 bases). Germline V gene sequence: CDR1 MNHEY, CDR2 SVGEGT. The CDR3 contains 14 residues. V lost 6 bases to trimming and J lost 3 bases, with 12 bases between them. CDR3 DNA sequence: TGTGCCAGCAGGAAGGACAGCCCCAATCAGCCCCAGCATTTT. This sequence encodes CASRKDSPNQPQHF.